This T cell receptor (beta chain) was found in a study of OX40 agonist ivuxolimab in advanced cancers. The protocol was immunoSEQ multiplex PCR, while the TCRdb copy is restricted to in-frame clones and leaves out a portion. The sample yields 17,000 or so clones, roughly 75% seen once. The sample holds a few counts of this clone. V dropped 4 bases and J dropped 6 bases, with 14 bases sitting between them. Per germline, CDR1 SGHTS and CDR2 YDEGEE. CDR3 length: 14 amino acids. This specimen was CD4+ or CD8+ T cells sorted from blood, taken in a trial of the OX40 agonist ivuxolimab. The sequence came from an adult with an advanced solid tumor such as melanoma, head and neck, liver or kidney cancer. The chain is built from TRBV5-8 and TRBJ1-5, with a weak D call TRBD1 (5 bases). The CDR3 nucleotides are TGTGCCAGCAGCACTGGACACGAGGGTCAGCCCCAGCATTTT. Protein sequence: CASSTGHEGQPQHF.